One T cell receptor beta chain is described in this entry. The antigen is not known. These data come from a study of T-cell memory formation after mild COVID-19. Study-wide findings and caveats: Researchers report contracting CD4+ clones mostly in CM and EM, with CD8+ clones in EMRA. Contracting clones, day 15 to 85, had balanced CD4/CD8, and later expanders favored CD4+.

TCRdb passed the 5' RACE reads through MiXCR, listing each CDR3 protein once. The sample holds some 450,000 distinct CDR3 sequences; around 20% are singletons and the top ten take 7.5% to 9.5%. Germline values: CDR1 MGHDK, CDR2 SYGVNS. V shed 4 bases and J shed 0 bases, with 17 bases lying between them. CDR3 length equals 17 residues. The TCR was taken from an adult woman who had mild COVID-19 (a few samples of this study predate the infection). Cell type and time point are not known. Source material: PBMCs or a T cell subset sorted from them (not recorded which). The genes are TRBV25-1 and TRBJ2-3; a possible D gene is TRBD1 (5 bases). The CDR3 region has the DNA TGTGCCAGCAGTGCGCCCCTGACAGAGCGTAGCACAGATACGCAGTATTTT. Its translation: CASSAPLTERSTDTQYF.